The TCR beta chain described here comes from a study of cytomegalovirus exposure and HLA in healthy donors. V gave up 6 bases and J gave up 1 base, with 12 bases separating them. CDR1 is KGHSH and CDR2 is LQKENI in the germline V gene. The CDR3 is made up of 14 amino acids. Amplification used 60 Vbeta primers and 13 Jbeta primers. The data were produced by immunoSEQ multiplex PCR, yet TCRdb's version contains in-frame clones alone and is incomplete. The table includes about 150,000 clones, around 80% detected once. This chain uses TRBV18 with TRBJ1-1; D is unresolved. The sequence derives from a woman aged 45-65 years in good health and CMV-seropositive. The sequenced material came from PBMCs. CDR3 coding DNA: TGTGCCAGCTCTCCCGAGGGATCGAACACTGAAGCTTTCTTT. Translated, it gives CASSPEGSNTEAFF.